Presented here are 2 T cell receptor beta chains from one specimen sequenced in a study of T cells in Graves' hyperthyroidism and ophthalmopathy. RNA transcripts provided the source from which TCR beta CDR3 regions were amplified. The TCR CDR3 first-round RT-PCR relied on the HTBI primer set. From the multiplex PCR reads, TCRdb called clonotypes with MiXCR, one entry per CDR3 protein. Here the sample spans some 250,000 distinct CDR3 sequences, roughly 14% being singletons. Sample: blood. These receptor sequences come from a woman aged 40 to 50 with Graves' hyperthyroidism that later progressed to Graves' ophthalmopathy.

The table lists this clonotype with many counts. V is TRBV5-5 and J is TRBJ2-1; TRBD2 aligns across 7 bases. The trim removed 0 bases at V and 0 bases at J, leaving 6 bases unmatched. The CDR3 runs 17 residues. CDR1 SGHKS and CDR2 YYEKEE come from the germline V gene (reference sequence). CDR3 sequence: CASSLGLAVSSYNEQFF. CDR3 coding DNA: TGTGCCAGCAGCTTGGGGCTAGCGGTGAGCTCCTACAATGAGCAGTTCTTC.

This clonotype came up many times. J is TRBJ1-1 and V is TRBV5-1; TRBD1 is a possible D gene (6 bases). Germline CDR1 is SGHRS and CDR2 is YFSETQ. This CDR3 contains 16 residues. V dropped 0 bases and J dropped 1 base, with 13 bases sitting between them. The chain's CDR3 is CASSLGVGAWNTEAFF. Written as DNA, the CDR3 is TGCGCCAGCAGCTTGGGAGTGGGGGCTTGGAACACTGAAGCTTTCTTT.